This TCR beta chain was captured in a study of prognosis after radiotherapy for stage I lung cancer. TCR beta CDR3 was amplified from genomic DNA by two-round multiplex PCR. Primers targeting each individual TRBV and TRBJ gene were applied in first-round PCR. Each CDR3 protein is one row after TCRdb ran MiXCR on the multiplex PCR reads. The sample holds 12,000 or so distinct CDR3 sequences; under 45% are singletons and the top ten take about 57%. This clonotype was seen repeatedly, ten times or more. The CDR3 sequence is 16 residues long. The V gene lost 3 bases and the J gene lost 0 bases, with 13 bases spanning the gap. Per germline, CDR1 SGHNT and CDR2 YYREEE (reference sequence).

Sequenced material: PBMCs, taken before or after stereotactic body radiation therapy (not recorded which). The clonotype originates from a donor at least 50 years old with non-small cell lung cancer. This sequence joins TRBV5-4 and TRBJ2-1, with D possibly TRBD2 on 6 matching bases. CDR3: CASSWWDSDSYNEQFF. In DNA, the CDR3 is TGTGCCAGCAGCTGGTGGGACTCCGACTCCTACAATGAGCAGTTCTTC.